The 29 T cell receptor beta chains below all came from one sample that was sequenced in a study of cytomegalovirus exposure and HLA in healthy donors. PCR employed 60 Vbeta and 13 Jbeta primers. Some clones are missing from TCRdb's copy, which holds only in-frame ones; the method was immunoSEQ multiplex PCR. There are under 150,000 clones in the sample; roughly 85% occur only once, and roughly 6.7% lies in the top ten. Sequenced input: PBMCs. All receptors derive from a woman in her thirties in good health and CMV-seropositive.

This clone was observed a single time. CDR3 in DNA: TGTGCCATCAGTGAGAGAGCGCAGAACACTGAAGCTTTCTTT. It is translated as CAISERAQNTEAFF. The chain joins TRBV10-3 to TRBJ1-1; D is undetermined. V was pared by 2 bases and J by 1 base, with 8 bases between. The germline CDR1 and CDR2 sequences are ENHRY and SYGVKD. The CDR3 is 14 residues long.

CDR3 residues: CASAGQGNSPLHF. In DNA form, the CDR3 reads TGTGCCAGCGCCGGGCAGGGAAATTCACCCCTCCACTTT. The V and J genes are TRBV2 and TRBJ1-6; D is possibly TRBD1 (5 bases). The CDR3 is 13 residues long. CDR1 is SNHLY and CDR2 is FYNNEI in the germline V gene. Trimming left V 8 bases short and J 7 bases short, with 12 bases between.

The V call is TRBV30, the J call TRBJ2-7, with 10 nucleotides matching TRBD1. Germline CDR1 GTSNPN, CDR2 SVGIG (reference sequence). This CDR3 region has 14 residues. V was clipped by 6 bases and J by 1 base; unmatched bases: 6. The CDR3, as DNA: TGTGCCTGTGCAAGACAGGGGGCATCCTACGAGCAGTACTTC. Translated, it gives CACARQGASYEQYF.

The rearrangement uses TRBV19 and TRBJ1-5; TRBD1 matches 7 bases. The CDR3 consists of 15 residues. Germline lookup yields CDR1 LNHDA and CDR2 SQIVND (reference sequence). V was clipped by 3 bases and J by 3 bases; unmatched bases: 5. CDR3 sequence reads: CASSIGTEINQPQHF. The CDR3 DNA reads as TGTGCCAGTAGTATCGGGACAGAGATCAATCAGCCCCAGCATTTT.

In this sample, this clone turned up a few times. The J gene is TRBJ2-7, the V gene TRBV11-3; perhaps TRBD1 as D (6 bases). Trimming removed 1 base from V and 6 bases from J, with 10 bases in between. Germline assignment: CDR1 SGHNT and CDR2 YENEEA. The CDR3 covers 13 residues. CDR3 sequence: CASSLGTGLEQYF. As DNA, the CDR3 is TGTGCCAGCAGCTTAGGTACAGGGCTCGAGCAGTACTTC. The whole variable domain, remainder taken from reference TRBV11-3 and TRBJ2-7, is EAGVVQSPRYKIIEKKQPVAFWCNPISGHNTLYWYLQNLGQGPELLIRYENEEAVDDSQLPKDRFSAERLKGVDSTLKIQPAELGDSAVYLCASSLGTGLEQYFGPGTRLTVT.

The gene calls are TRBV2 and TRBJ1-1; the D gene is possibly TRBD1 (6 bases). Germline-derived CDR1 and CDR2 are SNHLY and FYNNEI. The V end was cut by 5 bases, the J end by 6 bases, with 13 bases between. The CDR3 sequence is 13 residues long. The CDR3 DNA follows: TGTGCCAGCAGTTACACAGGGTACGCTGAAGCTTTCTTT. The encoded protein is CASSYTGYAEAFF.

The CDR3 region is CASSRLGKEDGYTF. For the CDR3, the DNA is TGTGCCAGCAGTCGGTTGGGCAAGGAGGATGGCTACACCTTC. V is TRBV6-6 and J is TRBJ1-2, with D unresolved. The germline CDR1 and CDR2 sequences are MNHNY and SVGAGI (reference sequence). Trimming pared 5 bases from V and 6 bases from J, leaving 16 bases between. CDR3 length: 14 residues.

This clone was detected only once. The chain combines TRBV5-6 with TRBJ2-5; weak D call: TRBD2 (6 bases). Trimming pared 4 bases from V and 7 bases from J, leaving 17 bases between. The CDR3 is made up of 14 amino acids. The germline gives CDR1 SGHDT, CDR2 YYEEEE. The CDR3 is CASSAGRTRGTQYF. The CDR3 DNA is TGTGCCAGCAGCGCGGGACGGACAAGGGGGACCCAGTACTTC.

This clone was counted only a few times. The CDR3 reads CASSPGTSGRARENEQFF. The CDR3 DNA sequence: TGTGCCAGCAGCCCCGGGACTAGCGGGAGGGCCCGGGAGAATGAGCAGTTCTTC. The chain couples TRBV11-2 to TRBJ2-1; TRBD2 matches 16 bases. Germline trimming cut 5 bases from V and 7 bases from J; bases unmatched to any gene: 11. This CDR3 has 18 residues. Germline CDR1 is SGHAT and CDR2 is FQNNGV.

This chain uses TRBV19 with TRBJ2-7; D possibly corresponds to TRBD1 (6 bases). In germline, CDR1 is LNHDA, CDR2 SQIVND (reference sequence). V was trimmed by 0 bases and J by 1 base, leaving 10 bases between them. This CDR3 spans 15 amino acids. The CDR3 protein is CASSIEKGVSYEQYF. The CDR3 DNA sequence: TGTGCCAGTAGTATAGAAAAGGGGGTATCCTACGAGCAGTACTTC. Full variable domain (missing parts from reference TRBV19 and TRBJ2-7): DGGITQSPKYLFRKEGQNVTLSCEQNLNHDAMYWYRQDPGQGLRLIYYSQIVNDFQKGDIAEGYSVSREKKESFPLTVTSAQKNPTAFYLCASSIEKGVSYEQYFGPGTRLTVT.

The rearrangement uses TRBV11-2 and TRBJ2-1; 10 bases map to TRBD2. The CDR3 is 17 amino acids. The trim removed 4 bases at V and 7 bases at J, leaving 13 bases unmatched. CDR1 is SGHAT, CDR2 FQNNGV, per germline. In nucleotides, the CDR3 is TGTGCCAGCAGCTCGATCCTAGCGGGGGAAATGCAGAATGAGCAGTTCTTC. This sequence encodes CASSSILAGEMQNEQFF.

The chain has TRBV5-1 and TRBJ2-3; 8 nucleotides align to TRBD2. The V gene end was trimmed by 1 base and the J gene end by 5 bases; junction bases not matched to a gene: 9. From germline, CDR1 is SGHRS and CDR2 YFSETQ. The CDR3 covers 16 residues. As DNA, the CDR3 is TGCGCCAGCAGCTTGCGAAGCGGGGGATTGGGAGATACGCAGTATTTT. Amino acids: CASSLRSGGLGDTQYF.

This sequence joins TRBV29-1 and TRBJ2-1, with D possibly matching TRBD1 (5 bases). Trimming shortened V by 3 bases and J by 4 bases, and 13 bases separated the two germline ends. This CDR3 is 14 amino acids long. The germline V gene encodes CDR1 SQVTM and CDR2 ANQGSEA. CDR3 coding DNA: TGCAGCGTTGATGAAGGGGCGTCTTACAATGAGCAGTTCTTC. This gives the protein CSVDEGASYNEQFF.

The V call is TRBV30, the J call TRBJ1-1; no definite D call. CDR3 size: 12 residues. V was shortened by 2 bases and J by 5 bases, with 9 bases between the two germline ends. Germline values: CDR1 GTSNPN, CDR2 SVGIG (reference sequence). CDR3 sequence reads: CAWSRRWTEAFF. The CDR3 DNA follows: TGTGCCTGGAGTAGGAGGTGGACTGAAGCTTTCTTT.

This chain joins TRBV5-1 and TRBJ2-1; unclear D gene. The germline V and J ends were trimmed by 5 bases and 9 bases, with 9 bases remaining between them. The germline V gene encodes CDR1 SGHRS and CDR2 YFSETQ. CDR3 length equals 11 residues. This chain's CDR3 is CASSEQAEQFF. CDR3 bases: TGCGCCAGCAGTGAGCAGGCTGAGCAGTTCTTC.

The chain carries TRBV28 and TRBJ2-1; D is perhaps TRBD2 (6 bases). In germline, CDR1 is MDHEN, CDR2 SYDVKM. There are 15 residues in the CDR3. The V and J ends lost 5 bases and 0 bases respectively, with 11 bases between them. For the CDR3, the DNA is TGTGCCAGCAGTCGTCCCGGGAGCTCCTACAATGAGCAGTTCTTC. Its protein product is CASSRPGSSYNEQFF.

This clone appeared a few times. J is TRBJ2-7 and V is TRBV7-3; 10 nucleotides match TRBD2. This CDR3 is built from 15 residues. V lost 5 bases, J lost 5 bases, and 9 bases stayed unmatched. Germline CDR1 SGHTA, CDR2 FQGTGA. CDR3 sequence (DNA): TGTGCCAGCAGCCCCACAGCGGGGGGGCTCCACGAGCAGTACTTC. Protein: CASSPTAGGLHEQYF.

The CDR3 loop is CASSPRGGTNEKLFF. CDR3 in DNA: TGTGCCAGTAGTCCCCGTGGGGGGACTAATGAAAAACTGTTTTTT. The chain combines TRBV19 with TRBJ1-4, with D possibly matching TRBD1 (5 bases). The CDR3 has 15 amino acids. The V end lost 5 bases, the J end lost 2 bases, and 12 bases lay between the germline ends. Germline V gene data show CDR1 as LNHDA and CDR2 as SQIVND (reference sequence).

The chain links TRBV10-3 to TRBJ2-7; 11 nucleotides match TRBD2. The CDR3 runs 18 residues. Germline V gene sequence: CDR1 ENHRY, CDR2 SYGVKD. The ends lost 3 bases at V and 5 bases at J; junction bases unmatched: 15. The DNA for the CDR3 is TGTGCCATCAGTGACCTTGAGTCAGGACTAGCGGGCCTACACGAGCAGTACTTC. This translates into CAISDLESGLAGLHEQYF.

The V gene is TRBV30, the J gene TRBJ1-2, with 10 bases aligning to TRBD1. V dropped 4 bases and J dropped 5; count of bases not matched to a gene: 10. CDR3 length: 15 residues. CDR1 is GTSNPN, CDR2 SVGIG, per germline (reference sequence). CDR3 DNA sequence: TGTGCCTGGATCCCGAGGGACAGGGGCATTTATGGCTACACCTTC. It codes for CAWIPRDRGIYGYTF.

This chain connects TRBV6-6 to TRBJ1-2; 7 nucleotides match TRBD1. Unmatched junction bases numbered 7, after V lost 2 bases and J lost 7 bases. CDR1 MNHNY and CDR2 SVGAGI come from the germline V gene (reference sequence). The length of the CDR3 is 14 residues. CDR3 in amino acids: CASSYTQGTGGYTF. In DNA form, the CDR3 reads TGTGCCAGCAGTTACACACAGGGGACGGGTGGCTACACCTTC.

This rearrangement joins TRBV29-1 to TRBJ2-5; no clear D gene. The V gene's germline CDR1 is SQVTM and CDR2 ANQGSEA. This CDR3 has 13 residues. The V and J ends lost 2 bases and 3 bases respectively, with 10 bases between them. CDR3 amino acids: CSVERLDEETQYF. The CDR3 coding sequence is TGCAGCGTTGAAAGGCTAGACGAAGAGACCCAGTACTTC.

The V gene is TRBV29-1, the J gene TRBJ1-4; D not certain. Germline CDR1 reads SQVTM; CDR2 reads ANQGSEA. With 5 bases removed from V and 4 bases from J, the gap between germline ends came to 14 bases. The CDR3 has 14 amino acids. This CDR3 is CSVQLQRFNEKLFF. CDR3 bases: TGCAGCGTTCAATTACAGAGATTTAATGAAAAACTGTTTTTT.

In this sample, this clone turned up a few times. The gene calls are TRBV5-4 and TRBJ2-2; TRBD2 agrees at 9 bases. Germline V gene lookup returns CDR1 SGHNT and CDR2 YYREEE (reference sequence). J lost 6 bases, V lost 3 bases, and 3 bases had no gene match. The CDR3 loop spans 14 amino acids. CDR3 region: CASSYQREAGELFF. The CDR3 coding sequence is TGTGCCAGCAGCTACCAGCGGGAGGCCGGGGAGCTGTTTTTT.

CDR3 loop: CASSQDRVGAFF. As DNA, the CDR3 is TGCGCCAGCAGCCAGGACAGGGTAGGAGCTTTCTTT. The J gene is TRBJ1-1, the V gene TRBV5-1, with 8 bases matching TRBD1. Trimming removed 4 bases from V and 10 bases from J; junction bases left unmatched: 6. The CDR3 contains 12 residues. The germline gives CDR1 SGHRS, CDR2 YFSETQ.

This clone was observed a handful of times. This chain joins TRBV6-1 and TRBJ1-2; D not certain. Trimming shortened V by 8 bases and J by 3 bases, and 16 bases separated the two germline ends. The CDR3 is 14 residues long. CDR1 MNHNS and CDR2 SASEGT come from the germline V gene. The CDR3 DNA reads TGTGCCAGCGATAAAAGGGCGGGAGACTATGGCTACACCTTC. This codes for CASDKRAGDYGYTF.

Here the CDR3 DNA reads TGTGCCAGCAGCTCCACCTATAATTCACCCCTCCACTTT. It is translated as CASSSTYNSPLHF. This rearrangement joins TRBV7-6 to TRBJ1-6; D remains ambiguous. Trimming shortened V by 4 bases and J by 2 bases, and 3 bases separated the two germline ends. CDR1 is SGHVS, CDR2 FNYEAQ, per germline. The CDR3 consists of 13 residues. The full variable domain, completed using reference TRBV7-6 and TRBJ1-6, is GAGVSQSPRYKVTKRGQDVALRCDPISGHVSLYWYRQALGQGPEFLTYFNYEAQQDKSGLPNDRFSAERPEGSISTLTIQRTEQRDSAMYRCASSSTYNSPLHFGNGTRLTVT.

CDR3 sequence: CASSRSEGSGSNQPQHF. The CDR3 nucleotides are TGTGCCAGCAGTCGTTCGGAGGGGTCGGGGAGCAATCAGCCCCAGCATTTT. The V call is TRBV7-9, the J call TRBJ1-5; weak D call: TRBD1 (5 bases). Germline-derived CDR1 and CDR2 are SEHNR and FQNEAQ (reference sequence). This CDR3 has 17 residues. The V gene lost 6 bases and the J gene lost 1 base, with 19 bases spanning the gap.

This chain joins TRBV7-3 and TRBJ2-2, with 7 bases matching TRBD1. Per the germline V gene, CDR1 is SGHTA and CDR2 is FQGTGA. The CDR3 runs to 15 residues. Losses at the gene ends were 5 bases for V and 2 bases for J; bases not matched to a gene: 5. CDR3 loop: CASSLNRGNTGELFF. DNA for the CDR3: TGTGCCAGCAGCCTAAACAGGGGAAACACCGGGGAGCTGTTTTTT.